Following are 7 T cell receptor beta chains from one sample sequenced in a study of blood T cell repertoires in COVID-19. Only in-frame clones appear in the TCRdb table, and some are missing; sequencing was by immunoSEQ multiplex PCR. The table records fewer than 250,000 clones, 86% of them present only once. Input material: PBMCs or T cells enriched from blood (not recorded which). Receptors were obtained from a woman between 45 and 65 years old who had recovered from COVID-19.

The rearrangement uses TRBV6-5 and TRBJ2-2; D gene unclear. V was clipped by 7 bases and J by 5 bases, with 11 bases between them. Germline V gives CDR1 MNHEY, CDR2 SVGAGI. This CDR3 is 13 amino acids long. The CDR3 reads CASNQQRTGELFF. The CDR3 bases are TGTGCCAGCAACCAACAGAGAACCGGGGAGCTGTTTTTT.

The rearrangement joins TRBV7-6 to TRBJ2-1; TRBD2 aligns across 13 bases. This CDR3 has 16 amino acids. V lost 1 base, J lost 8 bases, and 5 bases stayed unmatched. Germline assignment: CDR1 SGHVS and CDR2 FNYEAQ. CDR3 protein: CASSLGTSGGQDEQFF. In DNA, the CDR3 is TGTGCCAGCAGCTTAGGGACTAGCGGGGGACAGGATGAGCAGTTCTTC. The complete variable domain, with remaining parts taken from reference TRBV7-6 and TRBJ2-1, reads GAGVSQSPRYKVTKRGQDVALRCDPISGHVSLYWYRQALGQGPEFLTYFNYEAQQDKSGLPNDRFSAERPEGSISTLTIQRTEQRDSAMYRCASSLGTSGGQDEQFFGPGTRLTVL.

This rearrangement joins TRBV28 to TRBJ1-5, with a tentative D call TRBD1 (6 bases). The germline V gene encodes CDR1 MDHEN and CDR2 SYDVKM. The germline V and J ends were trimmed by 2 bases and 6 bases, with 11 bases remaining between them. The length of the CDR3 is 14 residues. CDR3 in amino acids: CASSLGGEVQPQHF. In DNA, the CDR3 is TGTGCCAGCAGTTTAGGGGGCGAAGTTCAGCCCCAGCATTTT.

Here the CDR3 DNA reads TGTGCCAGCAGCCGTCAGGCCCTTGCCTACAATGAGCAGTTCTTC. Encoded protein: CASSRQALAYNEQFF. The chain employs TRBV7-9 and TRBJ2-1; D is undetermined. V lost 5 bases, J lost 2 bases, and 13 bases lay in between. This CDR3 is 15 amino acids long. Germline CDR1 is SEHNR and CDR2 is FQNEAQ (reference sequence). Looking up the rest from reference TRBV7-9 and TRBJ2-1 gives the full variable domain: DTGVSQNPRHKITKRGQNVTFRCDPISEHNRLYWYRQTLGQGPEFLTYFQNEAQLEKSRLLSDRFSAERPKGSFSTLEIQRTEQGDSAMYLCASSRQALAYNEQFFGPGTRLTVL.

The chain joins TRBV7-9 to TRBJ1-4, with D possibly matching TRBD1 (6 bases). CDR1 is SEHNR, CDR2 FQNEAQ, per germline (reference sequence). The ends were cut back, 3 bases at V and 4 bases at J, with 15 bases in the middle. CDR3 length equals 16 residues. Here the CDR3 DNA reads TGTGCCAGCAGCTTTAGTTCGGACAGACTTAATGAAAAACTGTTTTTT. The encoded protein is CASSFSSDRLNEKLFF.

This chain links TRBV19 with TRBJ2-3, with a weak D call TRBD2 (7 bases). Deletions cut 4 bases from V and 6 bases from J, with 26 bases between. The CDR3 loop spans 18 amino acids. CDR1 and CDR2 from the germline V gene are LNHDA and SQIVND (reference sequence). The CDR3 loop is CASSTERPLGGGLDTQYF. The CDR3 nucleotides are TGTGCCAGTAGTACGGAACGACCCCTGGGGGGGGGCCTGGATACGCAGTATTTT. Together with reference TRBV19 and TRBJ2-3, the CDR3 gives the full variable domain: DGGITQSPKYLFRKEGQNVTLSCEQNLNHDAMYWYRQDPGQGLRLIYYSQIVNDFQKGDIAEGYSVSREKKESFPLTVTSAQKNPTAFYLCASSTERPLGGGLDTQYFGPGTRLTVL.

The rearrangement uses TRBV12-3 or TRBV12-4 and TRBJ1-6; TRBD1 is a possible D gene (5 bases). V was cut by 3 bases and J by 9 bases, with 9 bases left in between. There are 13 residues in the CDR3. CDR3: CASSFGGFSPLHF. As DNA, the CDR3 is TGTGCCAGCAGTTTTGGGGGGTTTTCACCCCTCCACTTT.